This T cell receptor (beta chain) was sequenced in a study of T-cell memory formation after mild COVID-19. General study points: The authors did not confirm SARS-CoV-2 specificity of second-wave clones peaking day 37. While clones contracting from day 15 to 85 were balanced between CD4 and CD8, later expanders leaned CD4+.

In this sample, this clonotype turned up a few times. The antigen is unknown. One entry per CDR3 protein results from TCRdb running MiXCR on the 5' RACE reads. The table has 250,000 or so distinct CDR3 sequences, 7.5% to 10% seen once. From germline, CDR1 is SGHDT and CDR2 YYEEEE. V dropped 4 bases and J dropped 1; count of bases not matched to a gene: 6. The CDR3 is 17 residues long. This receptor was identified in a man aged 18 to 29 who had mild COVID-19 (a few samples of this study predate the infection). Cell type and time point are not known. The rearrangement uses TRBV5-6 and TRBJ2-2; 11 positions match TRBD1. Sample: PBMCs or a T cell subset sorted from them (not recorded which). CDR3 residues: CASSTPGQGVNTGELFF. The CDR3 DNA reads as TGTGCCAGCAGCACCCCGGGACAGGGGGTGAACACCGGGGAGCTGTTTTTT.